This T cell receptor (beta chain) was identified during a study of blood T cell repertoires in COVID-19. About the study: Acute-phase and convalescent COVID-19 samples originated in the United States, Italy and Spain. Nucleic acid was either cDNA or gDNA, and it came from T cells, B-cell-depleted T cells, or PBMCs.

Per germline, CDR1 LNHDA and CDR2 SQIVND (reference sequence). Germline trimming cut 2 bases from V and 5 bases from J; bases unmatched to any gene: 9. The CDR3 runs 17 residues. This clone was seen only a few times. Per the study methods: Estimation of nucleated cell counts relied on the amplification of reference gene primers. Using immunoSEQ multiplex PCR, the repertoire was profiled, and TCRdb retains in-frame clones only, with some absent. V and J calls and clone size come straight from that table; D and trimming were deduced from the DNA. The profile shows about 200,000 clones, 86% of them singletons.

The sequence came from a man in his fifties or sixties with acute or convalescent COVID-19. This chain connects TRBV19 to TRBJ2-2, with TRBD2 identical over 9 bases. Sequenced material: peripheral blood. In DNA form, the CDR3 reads TGTGCCAGTAGTATAAGGCACGGACTAGCGAGAACCGGGGAGCTGTTTTTT. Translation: CASSIRHGLARTGELFF.